This T cell receptor beta chain comes out of a study of cytomegalovirus exposure and HLA in healthy donors. Amplification used 60 Vbeta primers and 13 Jbeta primers. Measured with immunoSEQ multiplex PCR; TCRdb has only the in-frame clones, and not every one. The data contain 90,000 to 130,000 clones, about 76% of them singletons. Between the trimmed V and J ends, which lost 2 bases and 2 bases, there was a span of 9 bases. Germline CDR1 is MNHEY and CDR2 is SVGAGI. This CDR3 comprises 14 residues. Findings and limits, study-wide: Solely CMV serostatus was available to characterize immune exposure. Sequencing likely caused a cluster of highly shared sequence variants. Based on reports, TCR beta sequences accurately predicted HLA-A and HLA-B alleles for most subjects. A later analysis showed TCR association rates differing by HLA locus, peaking at DRB1 and lowest at HLA-C.

This clone was seen more than once but under ten times. Its cognate antigen is unknown. This chain uses TRBV6-5 with TRBJ1-1, with D possibly TRBD1 on 6 matching bases. This TCR was recovered from a man aged 30-40 years in good health and CMV-seropositive. The sample comprised PBMCs. The CDR3 nucleotides are TGTGCCAGCAGTTACGAAGGGGGAAACACTGAAGCTTTCTTT. This gives the protein CASSYEGGNTEAFF.